The 2 T cell receptor beta chains in this list originate from one sample, sequenced in a study of blood T cell repertoires in COVID-19. Profiling relied on immunoSEQ multiplex PCR, and the TCRdb table lists in-frame clones only, not all of them. Counted here are 200,000 to 300,000 clones, more than 75% occurring once; the ten biggest clones make up just under 1%. The sequencing input was peripheral blood. The receptor set was obtained from a middle-aged woman who had recovered from COVID-19.

This clone was counted a few times. This chain joins TRBV7-3 and TRBJ1-6, with D tentatively TRBD1 (5 bases). CDR3 length: 14 residues. Trimming left V 2 bases short and J 10 bases short, with 12 bases between. Germline CDR1 reads SGHTA; CDR2 reads FQGTGA. CDR3 nucleotide sequence: TGTGCCAGCAGCTTATATCAGGGCAACTCACCCCTCCACTTT. It encodes CASSLYQGNSPLHF.

The rearrangement links TRBV3-1 (or the pseudogene TRBV3-2) to TRBJ1-6, with D possibly TRBD1 on 6 matching bases. The germline V gene encodes CDR1 LGHDT and CDR2 YNNKEL (reference sequence). Trimming took off 7 bases at V and 1 base at J, with 8 bases between the two ends. The CDR3 is made up of 14 amino acids. CDR3 amino acids: CASKGGSYNSPLHF. DNA of the CDR3: TGTGCCAGCAAAGGGGGTTCCTATAATTCACCCCTCCACTTT.